This T cell receptor (beta chain) was captured by sequencing in a study of vaccination and CD4 T cells after COVID-19. Study at large: Overlapping spike pools from SARS-CoV-2 and HCoV-NL63, HCoV-OC43 and HCoV-229E served as culture stimuli.

Researchers used the Oncomine TCR Beta short-read assay to sequence DNA from cultured CD4+ T cells. TCRdb used MiXCR to reprocess the PCR reads, holding one entry per CDR3 protein. This table holds around 14,000 distinct CDR3 sequences, 51% found once. The treatment here: roughly 10-day PBMC culture with coronavirus spike peptide pools or control peptides (ViraFEST assay). Using peptide pools, antigen-specific T cells were expanded in ViraFEST before TCRs were sequenced. Before Alpha, Beta and Delta appeared in the US, convalescents tested positive (March–late 2020). About this clonotype: Antigen specificity is unknown.

CDR3 length: 20 amino acids. Germline V lookup: CDR1 SGHVS, CDR2 FNYEAQ. V lost 1 base to trimming and J lost 2 bases; unmatched junction nucleotides: 18. Study-wide findings and caveats: Going from approximately 21 to 40, median SARS-CoV-2-reactive clonotypes did not rise significantly.

The TCR comes from a human donor who had recovered from COVID-19. The sample was CD4+ T cells from blood, cultured in vitro. The rearrangement links TRBV7-6 to TRBJ2-5; TRBD2 matches at 8 bases. CDR3 nucleotides: TGTGCCAGCAGCTTAGTGGGCGGCATTTTGGCGGGGGGACAACAAGAGACCCAGTACTTC. Encoded protein: CASSLVGGILAGGQQETQYF.